The 7 T cell receptor beta chains below were found in one sample sequenced in a study of shared T cell receptors in the human thymus. The protocol was immunoSEQ multiplex PCR, while the TCRdb copy is restricted to in-frame clones and leaves out a portion. The sample includes hundreds of thousands of clones, more than 70% of them seen just once. These data were also reused for a study on human thymus T cells.

Sequenced material: thymocytes. The receptors come from a boy under three years old with a congenital heart defect.

A word on this clone: Other DNA sequences within the sample encode an identical CDR3. The V gene is TRBV2, the J gene TRBJ1-6, with 7 bases identical to TRBD1. The CDR3 has 14 amino acids. The germline gives CDR1 SNHLY, CDR2 FYNNEI. Unmatched junction bases numbered 5, after V lost 5 bases and J lost 7 bases. The CDR3 is CASSTRGANSPLHF. The CDR3 DNA is TGTGCCAGCAGTACCAGGGGGGCCAATTCACCCCTCCACTTT.

The chain couples TRBV25-1 to TRBJ2-2; D remains unclear. V was cut by 2 bases and J by 1 base, with 5 bases left in between. Germline V gives CDR1 MGHDK, CDR2 SYGVNS. This CDR3 region has 14 residues. The CDR3: CASSENRNTGELFF. CDR3 nucleotides: TGTGCCAGCAGTGAAAACAGGAACACCGGGGAGCTGTTTTTT.

The rearrangement joins TRBV4-2 to TRBJ1-5; D gene uncertain. V lost 1 base and J 4 bases, leaving 11 bases between the germline ends. This CDR3 spans 15 amino acids. Germline lookup yields CDR1 LGHNA and CDR2 YNFKEQ. The DNA for the CDR3 is TGTGCCAGCAGCCAAGTTAACAGCTTAAATCAGCCCCAGCATTTT. Translating gives CASSQVNSLNQPQHF.

The table lists this clone with a few counts. For the CDR3, the DNA is TGCGCCAGCAGCCAGCCCGGGACTAGCTCCTACAATGAGCAGTTCTTC. Protein sequence: CASSQPGTSSYNEQFF. This sequence joins TRBV4-3 and TRBJ2-1; 8 bases map to TRBD2. This CDR3 has 16 amino acids. Germline V gene sequence: CDR1 LGHNA, CDR2 YSLEER. Germline trimming cut 3 bases from V and 0 bases from J; bases unmatched to any gene: 4.

This rearrangement joins TRBV10-3 to TRBJ1-3, with 7 bases that match TRBD1. The CDR3 covers 14 residues. CDR1 and CDR2 (germline): ENHRY, SYGVKD. The J segment lost 4 bases and the V segment lost 6 bases, leaving 6 bases of the junction unmatched. The CDR3 sequence is CAISPRGEGNTIYF. The CDR3 region has the DNA TGTGCCATCAGCCCCAGGGGGGAAGGAAACACCATATATTTT.

Here the CDR3 reads CSVEGNTYNEQFF. As DNA, the CDR3 is TGCAGCGTTGAAGGTAACACCTACAATGAGCAGTTCTTC. The rearrangement uses TRBV29-1 and TRBJ2-1; no firm D call. Germline loops: CDR1 SQVTM, CDR2 ANQGSEA. The V end was cut by 1 base, the J end by 2 bases, with 6 bases between. The CDR3 sequence is 13 residues long.

This chain uses TRBV5-6 with TRBJ1-6, with 10 bases identical to TRBD1. Trimming removed 0 bases from V and 4 bases from J; junction bases left unmatched: 4. Germline V lookup: CDR1 SGHDT, CDR2 YYEEEE. The CDR3 extends over 17 amino acids. Written as DNA, the CDR3 is TGTGCCAGCAGCTTGGCGGGACAGGGGTTTTATAATTCACCCCTCCACTTT. This sequence encodes CASSLAGQGFYNSPLHF.